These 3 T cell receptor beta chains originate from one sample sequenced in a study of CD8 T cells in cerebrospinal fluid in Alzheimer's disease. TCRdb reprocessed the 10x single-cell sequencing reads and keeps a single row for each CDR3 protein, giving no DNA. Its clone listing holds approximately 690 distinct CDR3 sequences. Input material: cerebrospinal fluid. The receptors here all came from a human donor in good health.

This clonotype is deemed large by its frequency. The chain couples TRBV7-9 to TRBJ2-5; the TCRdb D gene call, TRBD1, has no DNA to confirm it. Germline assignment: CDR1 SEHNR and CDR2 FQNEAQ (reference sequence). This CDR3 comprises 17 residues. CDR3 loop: CASSPLWGMISQETQYF.

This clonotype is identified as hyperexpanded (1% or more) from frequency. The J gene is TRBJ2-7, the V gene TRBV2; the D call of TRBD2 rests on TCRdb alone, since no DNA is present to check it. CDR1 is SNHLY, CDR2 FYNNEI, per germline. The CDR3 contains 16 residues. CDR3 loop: CASRPGLAGVSYEQYF.

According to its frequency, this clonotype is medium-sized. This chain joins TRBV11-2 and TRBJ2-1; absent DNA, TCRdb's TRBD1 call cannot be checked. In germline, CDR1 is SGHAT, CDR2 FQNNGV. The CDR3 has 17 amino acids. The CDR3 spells CASSLGFPGRPTYEQFF.